This T cell receptor beta chain was captured in a study of CD8 T cells in ankylosing spondylitis. About this clonotype: Its antigen is not known.

General study findings and limits: There was a TCR beta motif, made of eight highly homologous variants, that appeared characteristic of ankylosing spondylitis blood. Earlier reports found some motif variants in synovial fluid and blood in reactive arthritis.

TCRdb reprocessed the 5' RACE reads via MiXCR and lists one record per CDR3 protein. The data show approximately 220,000 distinct CDR3 sequences, roughly 24% seen once. Material for sequencing was blood, either unsorted or a sorted T cell fraction (not recorded which). The receptor comes from a male donor with ankylosing spondylitis or in good health (not recorded which).

The CDR3, as DNA: TGCAGTGCTCGACCAACGAAGAGCTCCTACAATGAGCAGTTCTTC. Amino acid sequence: CSARPTKSSYNEQFF. The chain employs TRBV20-1 and TRBJ2-1; D uncertain. The CDR3 covers 15 residues. V lost 5 bases and J 0 bases, leaving 14 bases between the germline ends. Looked up from germline, CDR1 is DFQATT and CDR2 is SNEGSKA (reference sequence).